This T cell receptor beta chain was recovered during a study of T cells in Graves' hyperthyroidism and ophthalmopathy. Study-wide points: By a 13 V-J model, ophthalmopathy was set apart from stable hyperthyroidism.

The CDR3 length is 13 residues. V shed 6 bases and J shed 5 bases, with 13 bases lying between them. What was amplified from RNA transcripts were TCR beta CDR3 regions. First-round RT-PCR of the TCR CDR3 relied on the HTBI primer set. TCRdb processed the multiplex PCR reads anew with MiXCR; each CDR3 protein has one entry. This repertoire shows about 580,000 distinct CDR3 sequences, roughly 46% found once; its top ten account for around 8%. Graves' hyperthyroidism was deemed stable given no ophthalmopathy progression within 18 months. Lactation, pregnancy, other autoimmune disease or uncontrolled infection excluded patients. Together with thyroid ultrasound, orbital computed tomography, serum thyroxine and TRAb, clinical symptoms were used for diagnoses. Note on this clonotype: Antigen unknown.

The V call is TRBV12-3 or TRBV12-4, the J call TRBJ2-5; tentatively, D is TRBD1 or TRBD2 (5 bases each). This TCR was sampled from a woman in her late teens or twenties with Graves' hyperthyroidism. Source material: peripheral blood or thyroid tissue (not recorded which). DNA of the CDR3: TGTGCCAGCAGCCCGGGGCCAGGGGAGACCCAGTACTTC. As protein: CASSPGPGETQYF.